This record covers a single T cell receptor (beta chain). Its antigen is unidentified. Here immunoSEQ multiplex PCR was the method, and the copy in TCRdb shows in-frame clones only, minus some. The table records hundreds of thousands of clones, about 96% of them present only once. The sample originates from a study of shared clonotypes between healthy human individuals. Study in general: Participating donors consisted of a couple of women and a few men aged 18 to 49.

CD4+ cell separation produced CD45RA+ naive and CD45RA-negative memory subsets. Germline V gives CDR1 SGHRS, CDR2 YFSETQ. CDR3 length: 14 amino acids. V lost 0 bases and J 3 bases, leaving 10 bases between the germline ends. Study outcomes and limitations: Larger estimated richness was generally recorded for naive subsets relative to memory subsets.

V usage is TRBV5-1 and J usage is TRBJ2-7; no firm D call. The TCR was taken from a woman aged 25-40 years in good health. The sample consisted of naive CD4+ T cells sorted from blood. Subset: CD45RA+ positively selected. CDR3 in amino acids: CASSLVVGNYEQYF. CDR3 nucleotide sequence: TGCGCCAGCAGCTTGGTGGTAGGGAACTACGAGCAGTACTTC.